This is a list of T cell receptor beta chains from one sample in a study of cytomegalovirus exposure and HLA in healthy donors. Profiling relied on immunoSEQ multiplex PCR, and the TCRdb table lists in-frame clones only, not all of them. The sample comprises 100,000 to 150,000 clones, roughly 86% of which are singletons, and 3% to 4% rests with the top ten. The sample was PBMCs. The receptors were sampled from a man younger than 45 in good health and CMV-seronegative. Each CDR3 is given without its conserved first and last residue. The order of the fields is V gene, D gene, CDR3 protein. The D gene is left open where the match is weak.

TRBV5-1 - ASSSGVREGGYT
TRBV28 TRBD1 ASSLGTANYGYT
TRBV27 - ASSLEGGNQPQH
TRBV7-6 - ASSLEPPPTEAF
TRBV18 TRBD1 ASSPSQGAYEQY
TRBV29-1 - SARRGGTEAF
TRBV19 TRBD2 ASSGRGRGPESGSYEQY
TRBV18 - ASSPPARLYEQY
TRBV11-3 TRBD2 ASSPGGHETQY
TRBV10-3 - AISESDTSYEQY
TRBV27 TRBD1 ASSLLGQGADTQY
TRBV6-7 TRBD1 ASRHPAGGGSGYT
TRBV4-3 - ASSPTEEGSYGYT
TRBV5-1 TRBD1 ASSLWTGTVTEAF
TRBV6-1 - ASSEALRSNSPLH
TRBV6-5 - ASKPRQPNSPLH
TRBV28 - ASTPLASRGDTQY
TRBV15 - ATSGTTGSDGYT
TRBV2 TRBD1 ATQGQGTRYT
TRBV6-6 - ASSYPRQGGNYEQY
TRBV7-9 TRBD1 ASSPRQGYSYEQY
TRBV4-1 TRBD1 ASSHSSRDREEKLF
TRBV28 TRBD1 ASRGQASSYEQY
TRBV18 - ASSTGQMSYNEQF
TRBV6-6 TRBD2 ASSNATGTSNNEQF
TRBV28 - ASSLGAGTQPQH
TRBV5-1 - ASSRAGEGTGNTIY
TRBV9 - ASSSRGVNTEAF
TRBV5-4 TRBD2 ASSLAGTRGETQY
TRBV2 - ASSGHQGVNEKLF
TRBV29-1 - SAEDPESGYT
TRBV18 TRBD2 ASSPNLAGGYEQY
TRBV5-1 TRBD1 ASSPSTGGTYEQY
TRBV25-1 - ASSESGENEQF
TRBV7-9 - ASTRDNNQPQH
TRBV18 TRBD1 ASSPPDRVSSGNTIY
TRBV29-1 - SVEEELSWVNEQF
TRBV10-3 - AISDHPDRSYEQY
TRBV6-5 TRBD2 ASSPLAGANEQY
TRBV10-3 TRBD1 AISAGGEYGYT
TRBV5-1 TRBD1 ASSRTGLTTDTQY
TRBV4-3 TRBD1 ASSQPDRGATGELF
TRBV15 TRBD1 ATSRGGAGGVKTQY
TRBV7-9 TRBD1 ASSWTGFGSSEKLF
TRBV9 - ASSVSLGESYEQY
TRBV10-1 - ASSGWRDNHYEQY
TRBV11-2 - ASSEQRDTEAF
TRBV7-9 TRBD1 ASTPSPRDRDPNEQF
TRBV2 - ATAGNEQF
TRBV5-1 - ASSLGPLKSAYNEQF
TRBV20-1 - SAISGEQF
TRBV19 - ASSLVSYNYGYT
TRBV4-1 TRBD2 ASSLAGVTDTQY
TRBV27 TRBD1 ASSLWGQGEGY
TRBV27 - ASSLGGIADTQY
TRBV11-2 - ASSSDYGHEQF
TRBV19 TRBD1 ASSRTGGYEQY
TRBV12-5 TRBD1 ASGFRTGRLNYNEQF
TRBV7-7 - ASSDRDLYTGELF
TRBV11-2 TRBD1 ASSLILGQGYEQY